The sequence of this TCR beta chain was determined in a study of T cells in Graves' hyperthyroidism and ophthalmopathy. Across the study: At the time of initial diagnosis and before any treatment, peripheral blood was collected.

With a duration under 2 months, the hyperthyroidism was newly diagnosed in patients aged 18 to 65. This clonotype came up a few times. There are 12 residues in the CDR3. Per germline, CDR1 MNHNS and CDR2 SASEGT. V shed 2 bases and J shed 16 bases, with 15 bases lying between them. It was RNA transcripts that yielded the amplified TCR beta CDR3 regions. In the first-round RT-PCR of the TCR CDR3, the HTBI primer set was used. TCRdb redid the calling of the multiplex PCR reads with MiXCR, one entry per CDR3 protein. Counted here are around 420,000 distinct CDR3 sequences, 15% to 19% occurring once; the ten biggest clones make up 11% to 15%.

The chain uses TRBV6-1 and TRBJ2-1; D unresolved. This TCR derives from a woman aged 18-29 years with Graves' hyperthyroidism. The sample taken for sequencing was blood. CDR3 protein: CASSELYAGDFF. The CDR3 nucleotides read TGTGCCAGCAGTGAATTATACGCTGGTGACTTCTTC.